Described below is a single TCR beta chain sequence and its context. The target antigen is unknown. Extracted RNA was reverse transcribed into cDNA, the sequencing template. Assay: immunoSEQ multiplex PCR; the TCRdb copy retains only in-frame clones and omits some. This repertoire shows some 150,000 clones, more than 85% found once; its top ten account for roughly 13%. Specified treatment: oral pan-JAK inhibitor, 5-10 mg twice daily. Germline V gene data show CDR1 as SQVTM and CDR2 as ANQGSEA. CDR3 length: 12 amino acids. V shed 7 bases and J shed 6 bases, with 14 bases lying between them. The data originate from a study of CD8+ T cells in alopecia areata. Findings of the study overall: Scalp clonality and expanded CD8+ clones among the top 100 were significantly decreased by tofacitinib.

The chain uses TRBV29-1 and TRBJ2-3; tentatively, D is TRBD1 or TRBD2 (6 bases each). The material sequenced was CD8+ T cells sorted from blood, taken at week 4, from a patient treated with tofacitinib. The receptor's source is a human donor with alopecia areata. CDR3 DNA: TGCAGCGGCCAGGGGACTCTGGATACGCAGTATTTT. It encodes CSGQGTLDTQYF.